Following are 29 T cell receptor beta chains from one sample sequenced in a study of blood T cell repertoires in COVID-19 (dated by TCRdb to about 2020). The library was generated by the immunoSEQ multiplex PCR assay. TCRdb limited this immuneACCESS table to in-frame rearrangements with V and J called. A share of clones is missing; checked studies link under half to unresolved V genes, and the rest is unexplained. Present in this sample are a few hundred thousand clones, approximately 90% of which were seen just once. The ten top clones hold approximately 9.4% of the sample. Sequenced sample: PBMCs or T cells enriched from blood (not recorded which). Every receptor here comes from a woman in her thirties or forties who had recovered from COVID-19.

The V and J genes are TRBV2 and TRBJ1-2, with TRBD1 as a possible D gene (5 bases). There are 12 residues in the CDR3. Germline V gene lookup returns CDR1 SNHLY and CDR2 FYNNEI. V was cut by 7 bases and J by 8 bases, with 14 bases left in between. CDR3 sequence (DNA): TGTGCCAGCACAGAGACAGCCCAAGGCTACACCTTC. This gives the protein CASTETAQGYTF.

J is TRBJ1-2 and V is TRBV10-3, with 7 bases lining up with TRBD1. CDR3 length: 15 residues. Germline V gene lookup returns CDR1 ENHRY and CDR2 SYGVKD. The V segment lost 11 bases and the J segment 8 bases; nucleotides outside the gene matches: 20. The CDR3 spells CAGLSGQGGRGGYTF. CDR3 sequence (DNA): TGTGCCGGCTTATCCGGTCAGGGGGGTCGAGGGGGCTACACCTTC.

The chain links TRBV7-2 to TRBJ1-3, with D perhaps matching TRBD1 (6 bases). Deletions cut 4 bases from V and 4 bases from J, with 14 bases between. CDR3 size: 15 residues. Germline V gene sequence: CDR1 SGHTA, CDR2 FQGNSA. The CDR3 region has the DNA TGTGCCAGCAGCTCCGGTACAGGGAAGGGAAACACCATATATTTT. Protein: CASSSGTGKGNTIYF.

This chain uses TRBV6-4 with TRBJ2-5, with 12 bases identical to TRBD2. V lost 5 bases to trimming and J lost 4 bases; unmatched junction nucleotides: 5. The length of the CDR3 is 15 residues. Germline V gene data show CDR1 as MRHNA and CDR2 as SNTAGT. This CDR3 is CASSPLAGGPETQYF. The DNA of the CDR3 is TGTGCCAGCAGTCCGCTAGCGGGGGGGCCAGAGACCCAGTACTTC.

The rearrangement links TRBV28 to TRBJ2-2, with D unresolved. V was cut by 3 bases and J by 6 bases, with 11 bases left in between. Germline V gives CDR1 MDHEN, CDR2 SYDVKM. The CDR3 spans 14 residues. CDR3 sequence reads: CASSLSYSAGELFF. CDR3 sequence (DNA): TGTGCCAGCAGTTTGTCGTATTCGGCCGGGGAGCTGTTTTTT.

This chain connects TRBV11-2 to TRBJ2-1, with D possibly TRBD2 on 6 matching bases. Trimming took off 1 base at V and 3 bases at J, with 13 bases between the two ends. Germline loops: CDR1 SGHAT, CDR2 FQNNGV. CDR3 length: 16 amino acids. The CDR3: CASSLVGAGYYNEQFF. CDR3 DNA: TGTGCCAGCAGCTTAGTAGGGGCGGGGTACTACAATGAGCAGTTCTTC.

The rearrangement links TRBV14 to TRBJ1-2; 8 bases agree with TRBD1. The CDR3 is 17 amino acids. Trimming cost V 1 base and J 6 bases; bases outside gene matches: 13. Germline-derived CDR1 and CDR2 are SGHDN and FVKESK. CDR3 in DNA: TGTGCCAGCAGCCAAGGCCCCATCACAGGGGGTACTGATGGCTACACCTTC. Amino acid sequence: CASSQGPITGGTDGYTF.

The rearrangement links TRBV7-3 to TRBJ2-3; maybe TRBD2 (6 bases). CDR1 SGHTA and CDR2 FQGTGA come from the germline V gene. There are 13 residues in the CDR3. V was pared by 5 bases and J by 6 bases, with 12 bases between. Written as DNA, the CDR3 is TGTGCCAGCAGCAATCCCGGGACTGATACGCAGTATTTT. Encoded protein: CASSNPGTDTQYF.

CDR3 in DNA: TGTGCCAGCAGCGTAGGAGGCATAGCGGGGAGCTACGAGCAGTACTTC. This translates into CASSVGGIAGSYEQYF. The chain carries TRBV9 and TRBJ2-7, with 8 bases lining up with TRBD2. The CDR3 runs 16 residues. In germline, CDR1 is SGDLS, CDR2 YYNGEE. Trimming cost V 0 bases and J 3 bases; bases outside gene matches: 8.

The CDR3 nucleotides are TGTGCCAGCAGGTCGGGACAGCGTGAGCCCCAGCATTTT. This sequence encodes CASRSGQREPQHF. The J gene is TRBJ1-5, the V gene TRBV28; 7 bases align to TRBD1. The germline V gene encodes CDR1 MDHEN and CDR2 SYDVKM. The CDR3 length is 13 residues. V gave up 6 bases and J gave up 8 bases; unmatched junction bases: 7.

The V gene is TRBV5-1, the J gene TRBJ2-3; D not resolved. This CDR3 comprises 15 residues. The ends were cut back, 4 bases at V and 1 base at J, with 13 bases in the middle. The V gene's germline CDR1 is SGHRS and CDR2 YFSETQ. The CDR3 bases are TGCGCCAGCAGCCCCGCCCAATGGCGCACAGATACGCAGTATTTT. Residues: CASSPAQWRTDTQYF. The variable domain in full, completed from reference TRBV5-1 and TRBJ2-3, reads KAGVTQTPRYLIKTRGQQVTLSCSPISGHRSVSWYQQTPGQGLQFLFEYFSETQRNKGNFPGRFSGRQFSNSRSEMNVSTLELGDSALYLCASSPAQWRTDTQYFGPGTRLTVL.

The J gene is TRBJ2-1, the V gene TRBV9; 9 bases match TRBD2. Germline CDR1 and CDR2: SGDLS and YYNGEE. V shed 4 bases, J shed 5 bases, and the junction held 4 bases outside the gene matches. The length of the CDR3 is 14 residues. The CDR3 DNA is TGTGCCAGCAGCTTGGGACTAGCCGACAATGAGCAGTTCTTC. Protein sequence: CASSLGLADNEQFF.

This clone has a single count. The V and J genes are TRBV27 and TRBJ2-1; D is unclear. Germline lookup yields CDR1 MNHEY and CDR2 SMNVEV (reference sequence). The CDR3 sequence is 10 residues long. CDR3 residues: CASGNAAQFF. CDR3 DNA sequence: TGTGCGTCCGGTAACGCGGCGCAGTTCTTC.

The J gene is TRBJ1-2, the V gene TRBV7-3, with a possible D match to TRBD1 (6 bases). V lost 2 bases to trimming and J lost 4 bases, with 14 bases between them. Germline CDR1 is SGHTA and CDR2 is FQGTGA. CDR3 length: 15 amino acids. The CDR3 DNA reads as TGTGCCAGCAGCTTACTACCAGGGGCGGCCTATGGCTACACCTTC. This sequence encodes CASSLLPGAAYGYTF.

This sequence joins TRBV9 and TRBJ1-2; no clear D gene. There are 12 residues in the CDR3. Germline V gives CDR1 SGDLS, CDR2 YYNGEE. V was trimmed by 4 bases and J by 8 bases, leaving 12 bases between them. This CDR3 is CASSLPRSGYTF. The CDR3 DNA reads as TGTGCCAGCAGCCTCCCCCGAAGCGGCTACACCTTC.

The CDR3 reads CASSLVAGDTQYF. In DNA form, the CDR3 reads TGTGCCAGCAGCTTGGTGGCGGGAGATACGCAGTATTTT. The chain has TRBV5-6 and TRBJ2-3; a weak D match, TRBD2 (5 bases). CDR3 length equals 13 residues. V was pared by 0 bases and J by 5 bases, with 7 bases between. Germline CDR1 reads SGHDT; CDR2 reads YYEEEE.

The chain is built from TRBV2 and TRBJ1-1; TRBD1 aligns across 10 bases. The CDR3 runs to 12 residues. V lost 4 bases, J lost 10 bases, and 3 bases stayed unmatched. Looked up from germline, CDR1 is SNHLY and CDR2 is FYNNEI. CDR3 in amino acids: CASSGTGGLAFF. The CDR3 DNA reads as TGTGCCAGCAGTGGGACAGGGGGATTAGCTTTCTTT.

The rearrangement links TRBV12-3 or TRBV12-4 to TRBJ2-7; D not resolved. V was cut by 2 bases and J by 5 bases, with 4 bases left in between. This CDR3 spans 11 amino acids. The CDR3 region is CASSLRDEQYF. The CDR3 bases are TGTGCCAGCAGTTTAAGAGACGAGCAGTACTTC.

This chain connects TRBV19 to TRBJ2-7, with D unresolved. Germline assignment: CDR1 LNHDA and CDR2 SQIVND (reference sequence). The CDR3 length is 12 residues. V was pared by 7 bases and J by 3 bases, with 10 bases between. The CDR3 loop reads CASNSPGYEQYF. The DNA for the CDR3 is TGTGCCAGTAATTCGCCGGGCTACGAGCAGTACTTC.

This clone occurred a few times. The chain combines TRBV11-2 with TRBJ1-4, with D perhaps TRBD1 (6 bases). Germline CDR1 reads SGHAT; CDR2 reads FQNNGV. V was clipped by 5 bases and J by 7 bases, with 29 bases between them. This CDR3 is built from 19 residues. This CDR3 is CASSPLGNRARGVGEKLFF. CDR3 DNA: TGTGCCAGCAGCCCGCTTGGGAACAGGGCACGGGGGGTAGGTGAAAAACTGTTTTTT.

This sequence joins TRBV7-9 and TRBJ2-2, with D tentatively TRBD2 (5 bases). From germline, CDR1 is SEHNR and CDR2 FQNEAQ (reference sequence). The CDR3 consists of 15 residues. Trimming left V 5 bases short and J 3 bases short, with 13 bases between. CDR3: CASSTQAVDTGELFF. The CDR3 DNA is TGTGCCAGCAGCACCCAAGCGGTGGACACCGGGGAGCTGTTTTTT.

This clone was observed a few times. The chain employs TRBV28 and TRBJ1-1, with 7 nucleotides matching TRBD1. CDR1 and CDR2 from the germline V gene are MDHEN and SYDVKM. The ends lost 6 bases at V and 5 bases at J; junction bases unmatched: 15. This CDR3 spans 16 amino acids. The CDR3 bases are TGTGCCAGCAGGACGCCAGACAGGGATAGAAATACTGAAGCTTTCTTT. Protein product: CASRTPDRDRNTEAFF.

This clone has only a few counts. V gene TRBV7-9 combines with J gene TRBJ1-6; D gene unclear. The length of the CDR3 is 14 residues. Germline V CDR1 and CDR2: SEHNR, FQNEAQ (reference sequence). V lost 5 bases to trimming and J lost 7 bases, with 12 bases between them. Here the CDR3 DNA reads TGTGCCAGCAGCCCCGGGTCGATAAATTCACCCCTCCACTTT. This encodes CASSPGSINSPLHF.

The J gene is TRBJ2-3, the V gene TRBV7-3, with 10 bases identical to TRBD2. The CDR3 sequence is 14 residues long. Trimming cost V 1 base and J 9 bases; bases outside gene matches: 4. The germline V gene encodes CDR1 SGHTA and CDR2 FQGTGA. The CDR3 bases are TGTGCCAGCAGCTTAATTGAGCGGGGGGGCACGCAGTATTTT. Translated, it gives CASSLIERGGTQYF.

The chain is built from TRBV10-1 and TRBJ2-2; 10 bases fit TRBD1. The CDR3 extends over 17 amino acids. Unmatched junction bases numbered 7, after V lost 3 bases and J lost 3 bases. The germline gives CDR1 WNHNN, CDR2 SYGVQD (reference sequence). The CDR3 region has the DNA TGCGCCAGCAGTGAAGACAGGGGGCCGCTTGACACCGGGGAGCTGTTTTTT. The encoded protein is CASSEDRGPLDTGELFF.

The chain is built from TRBV29-1 and TRBJ2-1; TRBD2 matches at 7 bases. This CDR3 contains 13 residues. Trimming at V came to 8 bases and at J to 0 bases, leaving 4 bases not matched to a gene. Per germline, CDR1 SQVTM and CDR2 ANQGSEA. This chain's CDR3 is CSYWGGSYNEQFF. CDR3 sequence (DNA): TGCAGCTATTGGGGGGGCTCCTACAATGAGCAGTTCTTC.

This chain connects TRBV12-5 to TRBJ2-4; possibly TRBD2 for D (6 bases). The CDR3 sequence is 16 residues long. V lost 2 bases and J 5 bases, leaving 16 bases between the germline ends. Germline V gene lookup returns CDR1 LGHNT and CDR2 FRNRAP. The CDR3 region is CASGLTPQSGENIQYF. CDR3 bases: TGTGCTAGTGGTTTGACCCCGCAATCGGGGGAAAACATTCAGTACTTC.

The CDR3: CASSMGADTQYF. The CDR3 nucleotides are TGCGCCAGCAGCATGGGCGCAGATACGCAGTATTTT. The chain carries TRBV5-1 and TRBJ2-3, with D unresolved. Germline assignment: CDR1 SGHRS and CDR2 YFSETQ. This CDR3 has 12 residues. Trimming shortened V by 4 bases and J by 4 bases, and 7 bases separated the two germline ends.

The count of this clone is one. The chain uses TRBV28 and TRBJ2-7, with 11 nucleotides matching TRBD2. Germline V lookup: CDR1 MDHEN, CDR2 SYDVKM. J lost 4 bases, V lost 7 bases, and 6 bases had no gene match. CDR3 size: 14 residues. CDR3 region: CASNPGLAVYEQYF. CDR3 nucleotide sequence: TGTGCCAGCAACCCGGGACTAGCGGTGTACGAGCAGTACTTC.